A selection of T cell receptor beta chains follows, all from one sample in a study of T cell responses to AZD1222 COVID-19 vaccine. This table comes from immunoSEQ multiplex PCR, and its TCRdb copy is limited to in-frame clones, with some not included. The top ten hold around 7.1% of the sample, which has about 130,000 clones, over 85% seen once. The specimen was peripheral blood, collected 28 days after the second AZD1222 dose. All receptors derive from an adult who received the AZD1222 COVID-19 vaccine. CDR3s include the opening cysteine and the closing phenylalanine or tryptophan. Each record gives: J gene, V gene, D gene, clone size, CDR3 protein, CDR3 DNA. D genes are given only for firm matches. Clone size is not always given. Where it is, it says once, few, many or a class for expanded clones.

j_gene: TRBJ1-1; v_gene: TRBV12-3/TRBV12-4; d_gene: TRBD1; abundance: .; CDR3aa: CASSTGQGPFF; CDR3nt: TGTGCCAGCAGTACGGGACAGGGGCCCTTCTTT
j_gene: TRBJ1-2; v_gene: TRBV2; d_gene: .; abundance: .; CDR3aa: CASSRVELTGYTF; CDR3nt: TGTGCCAGCAGTCGGGTGGAGCTTACTGGCTACACCTTC
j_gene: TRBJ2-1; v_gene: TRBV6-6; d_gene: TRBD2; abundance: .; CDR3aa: CASRPFAGGRANEQFF; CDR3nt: TGTGCCAGCAGGCCTTTTGCGGGGGGGAGGGCCAATGAGCAGTTCTTC
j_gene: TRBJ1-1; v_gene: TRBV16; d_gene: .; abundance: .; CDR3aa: CASSQFQGSTEAFF; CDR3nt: TGTGCCAGCAGCCAATTCCAGGGAAGCACTGAAGCTTTCTTT
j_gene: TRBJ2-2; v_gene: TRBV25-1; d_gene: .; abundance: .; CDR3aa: CASSGSYQNTGELFF; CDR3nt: TGTGCCAGCAGTGGGTCTTACCAGAACACCGGGGAGCTGTTTTTT
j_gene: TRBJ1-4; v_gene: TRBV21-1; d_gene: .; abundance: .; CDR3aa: CASRTTGRDEKLFF; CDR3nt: TGTGCCAGCAGGACGACAGGGCGGGATGAAAAACTGTTTTTT
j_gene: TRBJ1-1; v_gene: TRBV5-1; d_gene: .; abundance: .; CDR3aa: CASAGPTEAFF; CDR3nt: TGCGCCAGCGCGGGGCCCACTGAAGCTTTCTTT
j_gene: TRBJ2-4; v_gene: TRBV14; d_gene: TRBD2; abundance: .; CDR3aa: CASSQSPGGVQYF; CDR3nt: TGTGCCAGCAGCCAATCCCCGGGGGGGGTTCAGTACTTC
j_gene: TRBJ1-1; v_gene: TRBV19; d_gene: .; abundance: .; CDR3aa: CASSPGGNTEAFF; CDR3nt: TGTGCCAGTAGTCCTGGGGGGAACACTGAAGCTTTCTTT
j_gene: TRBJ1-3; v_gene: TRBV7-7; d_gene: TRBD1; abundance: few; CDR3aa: CASSSPPRLKTGEKNTIYF; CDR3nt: TGTGCTAGCAGCTCACCCCCACGACTAAAGACAGGGGAAAAAAACACCATATATTTT
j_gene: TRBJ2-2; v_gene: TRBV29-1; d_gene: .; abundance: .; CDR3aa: CSVDSRGNTGELFF; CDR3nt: TGCAGCGTTGATTCGCGGGGGAACACCGGGGAGCTGTTTTTT
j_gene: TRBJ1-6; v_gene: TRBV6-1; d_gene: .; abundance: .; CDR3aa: CASSDRTDGGSPLHF; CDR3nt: TGTGCCAGCAGTGATCGCACCGATGGGGGTTCACCCCTCCACTTT
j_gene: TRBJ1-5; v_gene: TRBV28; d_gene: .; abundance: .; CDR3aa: CASSTGFNQPQHF; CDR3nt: TGTGCCAGCAGCACAGGATTCAATCAGCCCCAGCATTTT
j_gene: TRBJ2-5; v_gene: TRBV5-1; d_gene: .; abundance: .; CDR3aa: CASSLASQETQYF; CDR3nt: TGCGCCAGCAGCTTGGCCTCCCAAGAGACCCAGTACTTC
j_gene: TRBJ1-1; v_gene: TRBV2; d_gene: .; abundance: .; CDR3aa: CASSDSGTHAGAFF; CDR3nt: TGTGCCAGCAGTGATTCCGGGACCCATGCTGGAGCTTTCTTT
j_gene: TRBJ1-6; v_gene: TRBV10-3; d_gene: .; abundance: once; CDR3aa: CAISESGGWNSPLHF; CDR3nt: TGTGCCATCAGTGAGTCGGGGGGGTGGAATTCACCCCTCCACTTT